The TCR beta chain under discussion was sequenced for a study of shared clonotypes between healthy human individuals. On the study more broadly: Each donor's CD4 naive and CD4 memory cells filled three plates apiece, CD8 naive two, and CD8 memory one.

Deep-level assay runs were performed. Genomic DNA (from each subset) was split evenly across several immunoSEQ plates. Some clones are missing from TCRdb's copy, which holds only in-frame ones; the method was immunoSEQ multiplex PCR. The top ten hold over 9% of the sample, which has 330,000 or so clones, about 74% seen once. The CDR3 extends over 19 amino acids. In germline, CDR1 is SGHRS, CDR2 YFSETQ. After removal of 0 bases from V and 5 bases from J, the junction contained 18 bases not matched to a gene. The chain uses TRBV5-1 and TRBJ2-7, with 9 bases that match TRBD2. The sequenced sample consisted of memory CD4+ T cells sorted from blood. Subset noted: CD45RA-negative fraction. This clonotype was sampled from a man aged 25 to 40 in good health. In DNA, the CDR3 is TGCGCCAGCAGCTTGGCCACAGGGGTAGCGGGAGCCCCTCTCCACGAGCAGTACTTC. Translation: CASSLATGVAGAPLHEQYF.